These 26 T cell receptor beta chains were sequenced from one sample in a study of technical replicates of blood from a few donors. Only in-frame clones appear in the TCRdb table, and some are missing; sequencing was by immunoSEQ multiplex PCR. This table has over 70,000 clones, more than 90% appearing once. What was sequenced was T cells isolated from PBMCs. These receptor sequences come from a human donor in good health.

This chain joins TRBV13 and TRBJ2-5; TRBD2 matches 9 bases. CDR3 length: 13 residues. Germline CDR1 PRHDT, CDR2 FYEKMQ (reference sequence). With 5 bases clipped from V and 4 bases from J, the junction kept 2 bases outside the gene matches. The CDR3 bases are TGTGCCAGCAGCCTACTAGCGGGAGAGACCCAGTACTTC. It codes for CASSLLAGETQYF.

The chain joins TRBV7-9 to TRBJ2-5; D call uncertain. CDR1 and CDR2 (germline): SEHNR, FQNEAQ (reference sequence). The CDR3 extends over 13 amino acids. Trimming took 6 bases from V and 2 from J, leaving 10 bases between them. The CDR3 loop is CASRPAEQETQYF. In DNA, the CDR3 is TGTGCCAGCAGGCCCGCCGAGCAAGAGACCCAGTACTTC.

This clone was counted a single time. V gene TRBV10-3 combines with J gene TRBJ2-7; D gene uncertain. Trimming left V 2 bases short and J 1 base short, with 9 bases between. Per the germline V gene, CDR1 is ENHRY and CDR2 is SYGVKD. The CDR3 runs to 14 residues. The DNA for the CDR3 is TGTGCCATCAGTGAGCCGGCAGGATCCTACGAGCAGTACTTC. Protein: CAISEPAGSYEQYF.

This clone showed up just once. The chain joins TRBV19 to TRBJ2-1; possibly TRBD2 for D (5 bases). Looked up from germline, CDR1 is LNHDA and CDR2 is SQIVND (reference sequence). This CDR3 is 13 amino acids long. The V end lost 5 bases, the J end lost 0 bases, and 5 bases lay between the germline ends. Here the CDR3 reads CASSRDSYNEQFF. In DNA form, the CDR3 reads TGTGCCAGTAGTCGGGACTCCTACAATGAGCAGTTCTTC.

CDR3 nucleotides: TGTGCCAGCAGTTACAGGGGCCCCTCTGGGAACACTGAAGCTTTCTTT. This sequence encodes CASSYRGPSGNTEAFF. The V gene is TRBV6-5, the J gene TRBJ1-1; TRBD1 might be the D (5 bases). The V gene lost 2 bases and the J gene lost 1 base, with 14 bases spanning the gap. The CDR3 runs 16 residues. The germline V gene has CDR1 MNHEY and CDR2 SVGAGI.

This clone was observed once. CDR3 bases: TGCGCCAGCAGCTTGGCCTGGGACAGGGACACCGGGGAGCTGTTTTTT. Encoded protein: CASSLAWDRDTGELFF. This rearrangement joins TRBV5-1 to TRBJ2-2, with TRBD1 identical over 9 bases. The germline V gene has CDR1 SGHRS and CDR2 YFSETQ. After removal of 0 bases from V and 3 bases from J, the junction contained 3 bases not matched to a gene. The CDR3 contains 16 residues.

The rearrangement uses TRBV5-1 and TRBJ2-4, with D possibly TRBD2 on 6 matching bases. The CDR3 is made up of 16 amino acids. Between the trimmed V and J ends, which lost 8 bases and 0 bases, there was a span of 18 bases. Germline CDR1 and CDR2: SGHRS and YFSETQ. CDR3 in amino acids: CASKTLTGEAKNIQYF. The CDR3 DNA sequence: TGCGCCAGTAAAACCCTTACGGGGGAAGCCAAAAACATTCAGTACTTC. The whole variable domain, filled in from reference TRBV5-1 and TRBJ2-4, reads KAGVTQTPRYLIKTRGQQVTLSCSPISGHRSVSWYQQTPGQGLQFLFEYFSETQRNKGNFPGRFSGRQFSNSRSEMNVSTLELGDSALYLCASKTLTGEAKNIQYFGAGTRLSVL.

CDR3 residues: CASSLAARGAHTGELFF. CDR3 coding DNA: TGTGCCAGCAGCTTAGCGGCCCGGGGGGCTCACACCGGGGAGCTGTTTTTT. V and J are TRBV7-7 and TRBJ2-2, with D possibly being TRBD2 (7 bases). CDR1 and CDR2 from the germline V gene are SSHAT and FNYEAQ (reference sequence). The CDR3 is 17 amino acids. V lost 0 bases, J lost 3 bases, and 14 bases lay in between.

The J gene is TRBJ1-2, the V gene TRBV6-5; 9 nucleotides line up with TRBD1. CDR3 length: 14 amino acids. V was pared by 6 bases and J by 4 bases, with 6 bases of the junction left unmatched. CDR1 and CDR2 (germline): MNHEY, SVGAGI. CDR3 protein: CASRETGGVYGYTF. The CDR3 DNA reads TGTGCCAGCAGGGAAACAGGGGGCGTCTATGGCTACACCTTC.

V gene TRBV28 combines with J gene TRBJ2-1; D ambiguous. Germline V CDR1 and CDR2: MDHEN, SYDVKM. V gave up 2 bases and J gave up 10 bases, with 9 bases separating them. This CDR3 contains 12 residues. The CDR3 DNA reads as TGTGCCAGCAGTTTAAATACGAGGGAGCAGTTCTTC. Protein product: CASSLNTREQFF.

The V gene is TRBV27, the J gene TRBJ1-5; D is possibly TRBD1 (6 bases). This CDR3 comprises 15 residues. The V end lost 2 bases, the J end lost 2 bases, and 10 bases lay between the germline ends. In germline, CDR1 is MNHEY, CDR2 SMNVEV (reference sequence). DNA of the CDR3: TGTGCCAGCAGTTTAAACAGGGTGGGCAATCAGCCCCAGCATTTT. Translating gives CASSLNRVGNQPQHF.

The chain uses TRBV28 and TRBJ1-1; possibly TRBD1 for D (6 bases). CDR3 size: 20 residues. V was shortened by 3 bases and J by 0 bases, with 26 bases between the two germline ends. The germline V gene encodes CDR1 MDHEN and CDR2 SYDVKM. DNA for the CDR3: TGTGCCAGCAGTTTTACCCCGAGGGGGACCGGGGAAGCTTTGAACACTGAAGCTTTCTTT. As protein: CASSFTPRGTGEALNTEAFF.

V gene TRBV7-9 combines with J gene TRBJ1-1; no clear D gene. The V gene lost 9 bases and the J gene lost 0 bases, with 11 bases spanning the gap. Germline lookup yields CDR1 SEHNR and CDR2 FQNEAQ (reference sequence). This CDR3 is 13 amino acids long. CDR3 coding DNA: TGTGCCAGTAAAAACCGGGTGAACACTGAAGCTTTCTTT. It encodes CASKNRVNTEAFF.

In its sample, this clone was seen once. The chain couples TRBV5-5 to TRBJ1-4, with D perhaps TRBD1 (5 bases). The CDR3 has 15 residues. The V end was cut by 4 bases, the J end by 7 bases, with 17 bases between. Germline CDR1 is SGHKS and CDR2 is YYEKEE (reference sequence). The CDR3 spells CASSTPAGSGEKLFF. DNA of the CDR3: TGTGCCAGCAGCACCCCTGCAGGGTCGGGTGAAAAACTGTTTTTT.

This rearrangement joins TRBV18 to TRBJ2-3, with unresolved D. Germline V gene sequence: CDR1 KGHSH, CDR2 LQKENI. CDR3 length equals 15 residues. Trimming removed 1 base from V and 2 bases from J, with 10 bases in between. The CDR3 DNA sequence: TGTGCCAGCTCACCACTACAGACCCTCACAGATACGCAGTATTTT. This sequence encodes CASSPLQTLTDTQYF.

This clone has just a few counts. The V call is TRBV18, the J call TRBJ2-7, with 8 nucleotides matching TRBD2. This CDR3 spans 12 amino acids. Germline assignment: CDR1 KGHSH and CDR2 LQKENI. V gave up 6 bases and J gave up 6 bases; unmatched junction bases: 4. DNA of the CDR3: TGTGCCAGCTCGCCCAGCGGGAGCGAGCAGTACTTC. This encodes CASSPSGSEQYF.

V is TRBV9 and J is TRBJ2-2, with a weak D call TRBD1 (5 bases). The CDR3 sequence is 16 residues long. The V gene lost 4 bases and the J gene lost 1 base, with 14 bases spanning the gap. CDR1 is SGDLS, CDR2 YYNGEE, per germline. For the CDR3, the DNA is TGTGCCAGCAGCACGCTAGGGGTAGGGAACACCGGGGAGCTGTTTTTT. Translated: CASSTLGVGNTGELFF.

J is TRBJ1-2 and V is TRBV19; 8 nucleotides line up with TRBD1. Trimming took 6 bases from V and 4 from J; bases not matched to a gene: 10. The CDR3 is 15 residues long. CDR1 LNHDA and CDR2 SQIVND come from the germline V gene (reference sequence). The CDR3 here is CASSEGGQGLYGYTF. DNA of the CDR3: TGTGCCAGTAGCGAGGGTGGACAGGGACTCTATGGCTACACCTTC.

This rearrangement joins TRBV2 to TRBJ2-7, with 11 bases that match TRBD2. This CDR3 contains 16 residues. J gave up 5 bases and V 5 bases, and 11 bases lay outside the gene matches. The V gene's germline CDR1 is SNHLY and CDR2 FYNNEI. The DNA for the CDR3 is TGTGCCAGCAGTACGGGACTAGCGGCCCCAAGGGACGAGCAGTACTTC. The encoded protein is CASSTGLAAPRDEQYF.

The V call is TRBV11-2, the J call TRBJ2-1, with D tentatively TRBD1 (6 bases). The CDR3 totals 13 residues. V was cut by 4 bases and J by 4 bases, with 8 bases left in between. Per germline, CDR1 SGHAT and CDR2 FQNNGV. CDR3 sequence (DNA): TGTGCCAGCAGCTCGGACAGATACAATGAGCAGTTCTTC. It specifies CASSSDRYNEQFF.

The chain recombines TRBV6-6 with TRBJ2-5; 7 bases fit TRBD2. V lost 11 bases and J lost 5; bases outside the gene matches: 5. This CDR3 has 11 residues. Per germline, CDR1 MNHNY and CDR2 SVGAGI (reference sequence). Here the CDR3 DNA reads TGTGCCTCAAGGGGAGGGGAGACCCAGTACTTC. Translating it yields CASRGGETQYF.

The rearrangement uses TRBV15 and TRBJ1-3; D is possibly TRBD1 (5 bases). This CDR3 is 15 amino acids long. V gave up 5 bases and J gave up 1 base, with 12 bases separating them. CDR1 and CDR2 (germline): LNHNV, YYDKDF (reference sequence). The CDR3: CATSFGGNSGNTIYF. Here the CDR3 DNA reads TGTGCCACCAGCTTCGGGGGAAATTCTGGAAACACCATATATTTT.

This chain connects TRBV28 to TRBJ2-7, with 11 nucleotides matching TRBD2. This CDR3 region has 15 residues. V was pared by 5 bases and J by 4 bases, with 7 bases of the junction left unmatched. Germline CDR1 and CDR2: MDHEN and SYDVKM. This CDR3 reads CASSAIAGGPYEQYF. The CDR3 DNA reads as TGTGCCAGCAGTGCGATAGCGGGAGGGCCATACGAGCAGTACTTC.

The J gene is TRBJ1-5, the V gene TRBV28; D gene ambiguous. The CDR3 length is 13 residues. V was cut by 2 bases and J by 3 bases, with 5 bases left in between. Germline V gene data show CDR1 as MDHEN and CDR2 as SYDVKM. CDR3 region: CASSLNYNQPQHF. CDR3 bases: TGTGCCAGCAGTTTAAATTACAATCAGCCCCAGCATTTT. The full variable domain, rest sourced from reference TRBV28 and TRBJ1-5, is DVKVTQSSRYLVKRTGEKVFLECVQDMDHENMFWYRQDPGLGLRLIYFSYDVKMKEKGDIPEGYSVSREKKERFSLILESASTNQTSMYLCASSLNYNQPQHFGDGTRLSIL.

This clone showed up just once. This sequence joins TRBV7-2 and TRBJ2-1; 11 bases align to TRBD1. The V gene's germline CDR1 is SGHTA and CDR2 FQGNSA. Trimming cost V 5 bases and J 6 bases; bases outside gene matches: 6. The CDR3 totals 15 residues. CDR3 in amino acids: CASSIRGQGGNEQFF. CDR3 DNA: TGTGCCAGCAGCATTCGGGGACAGGGGGGCAATGAGCAGTTCTTC.

This rearrangement joins TRBV21-1 to TRBJ2-1; the DNA was not compared with TRBD2, the D call given in the table. TRBV21-1 represents a pseudogene. The CDR3 sequence is 16 residues long. Written as DNA, the CDR3 is TGTGCCAGCAGCAAGAACGGGGATAGGGCCTACAATGAGCAGTTCTTC. It encodes CASSKNGDRAYNEQFF.